The present TCR beta chain was sequenced within a study of T cells in Graves' hyperthyroidism and ophthalmopathy. It was RNA transcripts that yielded the amplified TCR beta CDR3 regions. TCR CDR3 underwent first-round RT-PCR with the HTBI primer set. TCRdb re-called the multiplex PCR reads with MiXCR, one entry per CDR3 protein. The sample consists of over 700,000 distinct CDR3 sequences, about 19% of them appearing once. This CDR3 is built from 14 residues. CDR1 and CDR2 (germline): LNHDA, SQIVND (reference sequence). Trimming pared 6 bases from V and 4 bases from J, leaving 15 bases between. Pregnant or lactating patients were excluded, as were those with uncontrolled infection or other autoimmune disease. Around 10 ml fresh peripheral blood yielded the PBMCs. In its sample, this clonotype was seen a few times. Its antigen is still unknown. Study-level findings and limits: Classification by a 13 V-J model distinguished ophthalmopathy from stable hyperthyroidism. Prediction of ophthalmopathy progression came a median roughly 7.1 months pre-onset.

This receptor was obtained from a woman between 50 and 59 years old with Graves' hyperthyroidism that later progressed to Graves' ophthalmopathy. The rearrangement joins TRBV19 to TRBJ1-2, with D perhaps matching TRBD1 (6 bases). The source material was blood. DNA of the CDR3: TGTGCCAGTAGAGCGTTGGGGGGCGTCTATGGCTACACCTTC. Amino acids: CASRALGGVYGYTF.